This TCR beta chain was retrieved from a study of siplizumab effects on memory and regulatory T cells. The study's findings and limits: Apparently key alloresponse contributors, naive T cells also seemed more diverse than memory cells. About 75-97% of proliferating CD4+ or CD8+ clones had no assignable naive or memory phenotype. A minor share of alloreactive clones matched unstimulated subsets.

As concerns this clone: Its cognate antigen is unknown.

Generated by immunoSEQ multiplex PCR, the TCRdb table keeps only in-frame clones and is missing some. The profile shows nearly 85,000 clones, around 93% of them singletons. This receptor was identified in a human donor in good health. The sequencing sample was made of CD8+ T cells sorted from blood.

As DNA, the CDR3 is TGCGCCAGCAGCCGCGGGGCAGGGGACACAAAGGATACGCAGTATTTT. This codes for CASSRGAGDTKDTQYF. The rearrangement joins TRBV4-1 to TRBJ2-3; D is perhaps TRBD1 or TRBD2 (6 bases each). Trimming pared 4 bases from V and 6 bases from J, leaving 20 bases between. CDR1 MGHRA and CDR2 YSYEKL come from the germline V gene. This CDR3 region has 16 residues.